These T cell receptor beta chains were read from a single sample in a study of blood T cell repertoires in COVID-19. Data came from immunoSEQ multiplex PCR; TCRdb stores just in-frame clones and leaves some out. The table records 100,000 to 150,000 clones, about 88% of them present only once. Sequencing was performed on peripheral blood. The receptors here all came from a woman of 80 years or more with acute or convalescent COVID-19. Each CDR3 is given with its conserved first and last residue. Each record gives: CDR3 protein, CDR3 DNA, J gene, V gene, D gene, clone size. The D gene is left open where the match is weak. Where a row states a size, it is once, few, many or the class of an expanded clone; other rows omit it.

cdr3_aa: CASSDPGISGNTIYF
cdr3_nt: TGTGCCAGCAGCGACCCAGGAATCTCTGGAAACACCATATATTTT
j_call: TRBJ1-3
v_call: TRBV5-4
d_call: .
clone_size: .

cdr3_aa: CSASETGDQETQYF
cdr3_nt: TGCAGTGCTAGTGAAACGGGAGACCAAGAGACCCAGTACTTC
j_call: TRBJ2-5
v_call: TRBV20-1
d_call: .
clone_size: .

cdr3_aa: CASSQADTGTYEQYF
cdr3_nt: TGTGCCAGCAGCCAAGCAGATACAGGGACCTACGAGCAGTACTTC
j_call: TRBJ2-7
v_call: TRBV4-2
d_call: .
clone_size: .

cdr3_aa: CASSLAMASGSYEQYF
cdr3_nt: TGCGCCAGCAGCTTGGCCATGGCTAGCGGTTCCTACGAGCAGTACTTC
j_call: TRBJ2-7
v_call: TRBV5-1
d_call: TRBD2
clone_size: .

cdr3_aa: CASSYGVSSDSYEQYF
cdr3_nt: TGTGCCAGTAGTTACGGTGTTAGCTCAGACTCCTACGAGCAGTACTTC
j_call: TRBJ2-7
v_call: TRBV19
d_call: .
clone_size: .

cdr3_aa: CASSQVFGGSGNTIYF
cdr3_nt: TGTGCCAGCAGCCAAGTCTTCGGGGGCTCTGGAAACACCATATATTTT
j_call: TRBJ1-3
v_call: TRBV3-1/TRBV3-2
d_call: .
clone_size: .

cdr3_aa: CASSYRQGVNTEAFF
cdr3_nt: TGTGCCAGCAGCTACCGACAGGGAGTGAACACTGAAGCTTTCTTT
j_call: TRBJ1-1
v_call: TRBV5-4
d_call: TRBD1
clone_size: .

cdr3_aa: CSWQGGYEQYF
cdr3_nt: TGCAGCTGGCAGGGAGGTTACGAGCAGTACTTC
j_call: TRBJ2-7
v_call: TRBV20-1
d_call: .
clone_size: .

cdr3_aa: CASSLNLAGGPFVNEQFF
cdr3_nt: TGTGCCAGCAGTCTTAATCTAGCGGGGGGGCCGTTTGTGAATGAGCAGTTCTTC
j_call: TRBJ2-1
v_call: TRBV27
d_call: TRBD2
clone_size: .

cdr3_aa: CASSKEVSSGGPVITDTQYF
cdr3_nt: TGTGCCAGCAGCAAAGAAGTGAGTAGCGGGGGACCGGTGATAACAGATACGCAGTATTTT
j_call: TRBJ2-3
v_call: TRBV21-1
d_call: .
clone_size: .

cdr3_aa: CASSPLGTSGYNEQFF
cdr3_nt: TGTGCCAGCAGCCCCCTCGGGACTAGCGGGTACAATGAGCAGTTCTTC
j_call: TRBJ2-1
v_call: TRBV28
d_call: TRBD2
clone_size: once

cdr3_aa: CASSGALSYEQYF
cdr3_nt: TGTGCCAGCAGTGGGGCCCTATCCTACGAGCAGTACTTC
j_call: TRBJ2-7
v_call: TRBV6-2/TRBV6-3
d_call: .
clone_size: .

cdr3_aa: CATSRDRSSAYEQYF
cdr3_nt: TGTGCCACCAGCAGAGACCGTTCTTCCGCCTACGAGCAGTACTTC
j_call: TRBJ2-7
v_call: TRBV15
d_call: .
clone_size: .

cdr3_aa: CASSLGTSGSRSYEQYF
cdr3_nt: TGTGCCAGCAGCTTGGGGACTAGCGGGAGCCGTTCCTACGAGCAGTACTTC
j_call: TRBJ2-7
v_call: TRBV7-8
d_call: TRBD2
clone_size: .

cdr3_aa: CASSLRGDYGYTF
cdr3_nt: TGTGCCAGCAGTTTAAGGGGTGACTATGGCTACACCTTC
j_call: TRBJ1-2
v_call: TRBV12-3/TRBV12-4
d_call: .
clone_size: once

cdr3_aa: CASSPGRQRNTGELFF
cdr3_nt: TGCGCCAGCAGCCCCGGTAGACAGAGGAACACCGGGGAGCTGTTTTTT
j_call: TRBJ2-2
v_call: TRBV4-1
d_call: .
clone_size: .

cdr3_aa: CASSQGARYGYTF
cdr3_nt: TGTGCCAGCTCACAGGGGGCGCGGTATGGCTACACCTTC
j_call: TRBJ1-2
v_call: TRBV12-3/TRBV12-4
d_call: TRBD1
clone_size: .

cdr3_aa: CASSSSLSSYNSPLHF
cdr3_nt: TGTGCCAGCTCATCGTCACTAAGCTCCTATAATTCACCCCTCCACTTT
j_call: TRBJ1-6
v_call: TRBV18
d_call: .
clone_size: .

cdr3_aa: CAPRYSPLHF
cdr3_nt: TGTGCCCCACGGTATTCACCCCTCCACTTT
j_call: TRBJ1-6
v_call: TRBV5-3
d_call: .
clone_size: .

cdr3_aa: CASSLRGRAEAFF
cdr3_nt: TGTGCCAGCAGCTTAAGGGGTAGGGCTGAAGCTTTCTTT
j_call: TRBJ1-1
v_call: TRBV13
d_call: .
clone_size: .

cdr3_aa: CASIVDRDRGTEAFF
cdr3_nt: TGTGCCTCCATCGTCGATAGGGACAGGGGCACTGAAGCTTTCTTT
j_call: TRBJ1-1
v_call: TRBV10-3
d_call: TRBD1
clone_size: .

cdr3_aa: CASSLAQGHEQYF
cdr3_nt: TGCGCCAGCAGCTTGGCCCAGGGTCACGAGCAGTACTTC
j_call: TRBJ2-7
v_call: TRBV5-1
d_call: .
clone_size: .

cdr3_aa: CASSSQETQYF
cdr3_nt: TGCGCCAGCAGCTCTCAAGAGACCCAGTACTTC
j_call: TRBJ2-5
v_call: TRBV5-1
d_call: .
clone_size: .

cdr3_aa: CASSGLTGHSNQPQHF
cdr3_nt: TGTGCCAGCAGTGGCCTTACAGGTCATAGCAATCAGCCCCAGCATTTT
j_call: TRBJ1-5
v_call: TRBV6-1
d_call: .
clone_size: .

cdr3_aa: CASSSDRGNEKLFF
cdr3_nt: TGTGCCAGCAGCTCGGACAGGGGAAATGAAAAACTGTTTTTT
j_call: TRBJ1-4
v_call: TRBV28
d_call: TRBD1
clone_size: once

cdr3_aa: CASSDRVEDSYTF
cdr3_nt: TGTGCCAGCAGCGACAGGGTCGAAGATAGCTACACCTTC
j_call: TRBJ1-2
v_call: TRBV28
d_call: TRBD1
clone_size: .

cdr3_aa: CASSLLGQGTFF
cdr3_nt: TGTGCCAGCAGCTTGTTGGGACAGGGGACTTTCTTT
j_call: TRBJ1-1
v_call: TRBV5-4
d_call: TRBD1
clone_size: .

cdr3_aa: CASTEGGLNEKLFF
cdr3_nt: TGTGCCAGCACCGAAGGCGGCCTTAATGAAAAACTGTTTTTT
j_call: TRBJ1-4
v_call: TRBV6-5
d_call: .
clone_size: .

cdr3_aa: CASSQVQGADGYTF
cdr3_nt: TGTGCCAGCAGCCAGGTTCAGGGGGCTGATGGCTACACCTTC
j_call: TRBJ1-2
v_call: TRBV3-1/TRBV3-2
d_call: TRBD1
clone_size: .

cdr3_aa: CASSRDRAQPQHF
cdr3_nt: TGTGCCAGTAGCCGTGACAGGGCACAGCCCCAGCATTTT
j_call: TRBJ1-5
v_call: TRBV19
d_call: TRBD1
clone_size: .

cdr3_aa: CASVIMNTEAFF
cdr3_nt: TGTGCCAGTGTTATTATGAACACTGAAGCTTTCTTT
j_call: TRBJ1-1
v_call: TRBV2
d_call: .
clone_size: .